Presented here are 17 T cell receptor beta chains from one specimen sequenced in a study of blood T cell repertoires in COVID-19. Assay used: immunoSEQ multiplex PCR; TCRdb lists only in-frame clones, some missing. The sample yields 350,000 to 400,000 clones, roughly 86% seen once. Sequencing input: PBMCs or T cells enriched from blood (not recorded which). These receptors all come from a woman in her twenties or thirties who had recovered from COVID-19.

CDR3 loop: CASSKTAGVLKLFF. In nucleotides, the CDR3 is TGTGCCAGTAGTAAGACAGCGGGGGTCCTAAAACTGTTTTTT. This chain joins TRBV19 and TRBJ1-4, with D maybe TRBD1 (5 bases). Germline assignment: CDR1 LNHDA and CDR2 SQIVND (reference sequence). The CDR3 is 14 amino acids. Trimming pared 4 bases from V and 10 bases from J, leaving 16 bases between. The full variable domain, with the rest looked up from reference TRBV19 and TRBJ1-4, is DGGITQSPKYLFRKEGQNVTLSCEQNLNHDAMYWYRQDPGQGLRLIYYSQIVNDFQKGDIAEGYSVSREKKESFPLTVTSAQKNPTAFYLCASSKTAGVLKLFFGSGTQLSVL.

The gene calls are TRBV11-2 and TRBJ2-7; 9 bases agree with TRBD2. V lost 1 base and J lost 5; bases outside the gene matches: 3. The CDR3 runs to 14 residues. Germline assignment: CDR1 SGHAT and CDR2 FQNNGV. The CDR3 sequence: CASSLASGRNEQYF. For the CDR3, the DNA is TGTGCCAGCAGCTTAGCCAGCGGGAGGAACGAGCAGTACTTC.

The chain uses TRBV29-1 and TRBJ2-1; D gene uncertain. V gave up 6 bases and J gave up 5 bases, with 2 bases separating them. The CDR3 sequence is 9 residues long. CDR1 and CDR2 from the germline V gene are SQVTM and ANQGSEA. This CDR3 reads CSVDNEQFF. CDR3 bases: TGCAGCGTCGACAATGAGCAGTTCTTC.

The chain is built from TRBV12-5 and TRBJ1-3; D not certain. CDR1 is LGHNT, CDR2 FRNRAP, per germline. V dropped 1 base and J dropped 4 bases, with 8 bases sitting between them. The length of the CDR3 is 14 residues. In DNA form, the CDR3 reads TGTGCTAGTGGTTTGGGGGCTACGGGAAACACCATATATTTT. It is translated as CASGLGATGNTIYF.

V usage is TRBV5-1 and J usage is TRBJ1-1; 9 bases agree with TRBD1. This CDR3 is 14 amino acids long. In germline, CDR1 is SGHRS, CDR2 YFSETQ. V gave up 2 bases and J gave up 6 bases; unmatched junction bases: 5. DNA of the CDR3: TGCGCCAGCAGCTTACAGGGGGCCGTAGCTGAAGCTTTCTTT. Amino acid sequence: CASSLQGAVAEAFF.

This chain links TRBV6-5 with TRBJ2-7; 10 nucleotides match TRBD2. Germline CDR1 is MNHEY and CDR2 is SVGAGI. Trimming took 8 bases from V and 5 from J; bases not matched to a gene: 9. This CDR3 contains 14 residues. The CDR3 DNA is TGTGCCAGCCGACCGGGACTAGCGTATCACGAGCAGTACTTC. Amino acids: CASRPGLAYHEQYF.

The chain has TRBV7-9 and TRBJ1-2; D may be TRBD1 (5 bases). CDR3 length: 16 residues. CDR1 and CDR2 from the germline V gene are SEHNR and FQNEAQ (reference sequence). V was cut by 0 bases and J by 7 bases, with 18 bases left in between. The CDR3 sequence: CASSLASAGGLPGYTF. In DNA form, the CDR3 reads TGTGCCAGCAGCTTAGCCAGCGCGGGGGGACTCCCTGGCTACACCTTC. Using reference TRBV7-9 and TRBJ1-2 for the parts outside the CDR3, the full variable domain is DTGVSQNPRHKITKRGQNVTFRCDPISEHNRLYWYRQTLGQGPEFLTYFQNEAQLEKSRLLSDRFSAERPKGSFSTLEIQRTEQGDSAMYLCASSLASAGGLPGYTFGSGTRLTVV.

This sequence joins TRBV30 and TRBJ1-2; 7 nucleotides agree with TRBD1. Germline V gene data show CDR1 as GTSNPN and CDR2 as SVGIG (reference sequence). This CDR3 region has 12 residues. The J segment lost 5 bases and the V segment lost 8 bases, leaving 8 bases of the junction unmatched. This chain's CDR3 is CAGHRGEYGYTF. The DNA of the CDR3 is TGTGCCGGCCACAGGGGCGAATATGGCTACACCTTC.

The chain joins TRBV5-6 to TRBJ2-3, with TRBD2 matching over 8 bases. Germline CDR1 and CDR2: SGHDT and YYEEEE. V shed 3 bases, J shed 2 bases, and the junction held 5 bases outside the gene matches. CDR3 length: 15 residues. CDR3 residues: CASSSTAGDTDTQYF. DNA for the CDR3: TGTGCCAGCAGCTCCACAGCGGGGGACACAGATACGCAGTATTTT.

In DNA, the CDR3 is TGTGCCAGCAGCCTGACAGGGTTGGGGAATTCACCCCTCCACTTT. Its translation is CASSLTGLGNSPLHF. The chain uses TRBV7-3 and TRBJ1-6; 7 bases map to TRBD1. Germline V gene lookup returns CDR1 SGHTA and CDR2 FQGTGA. This CDR3 region has 15 residues. The V and J ends lost 5 bases and 7 bases, in that order; junction bases with no gene match: 8.

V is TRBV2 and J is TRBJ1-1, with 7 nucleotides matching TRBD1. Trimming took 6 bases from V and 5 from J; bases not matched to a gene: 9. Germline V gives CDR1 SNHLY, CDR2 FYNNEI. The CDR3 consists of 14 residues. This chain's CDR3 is CASSSQGTWTEAFF. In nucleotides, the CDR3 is TGTGCCAGCAGCTCACAGGGGACCTGGACTGAAGCTTTCTTT.

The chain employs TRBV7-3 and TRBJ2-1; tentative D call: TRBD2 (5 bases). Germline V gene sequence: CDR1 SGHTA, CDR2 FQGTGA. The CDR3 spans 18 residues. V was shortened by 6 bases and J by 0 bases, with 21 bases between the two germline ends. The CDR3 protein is CASSPILGLGVSYNEQFF. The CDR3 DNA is TGTGCCAGCAGTCCCATCCTAGGGTTGGGAGTCTCCTACAATGAGCAGTTCTTC.

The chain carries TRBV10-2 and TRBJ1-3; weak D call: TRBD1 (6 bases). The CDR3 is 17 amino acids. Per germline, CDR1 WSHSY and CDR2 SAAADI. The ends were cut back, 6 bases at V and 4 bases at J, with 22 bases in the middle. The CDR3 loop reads CASREGRGQRRGNTIYF. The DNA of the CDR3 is TGCGCCAGCAGGGAGGGTCGTGGACAGAGAAGGGGAAACACCATATATTTT.

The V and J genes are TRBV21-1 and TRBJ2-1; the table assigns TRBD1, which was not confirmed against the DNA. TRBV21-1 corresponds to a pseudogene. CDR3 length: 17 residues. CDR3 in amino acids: CASSKEDVFIRGNEQFF. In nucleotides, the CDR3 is TGTGCCAGCAGCAAAGAAGACGTTTTTATAAGGGGCAATGAGCAGTTCTTC.

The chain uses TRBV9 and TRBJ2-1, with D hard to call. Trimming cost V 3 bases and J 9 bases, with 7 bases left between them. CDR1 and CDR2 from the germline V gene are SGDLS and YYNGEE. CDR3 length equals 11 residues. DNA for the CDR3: TGTGCCAGCAGCGGACATAGTGAGCAGTTCTTC. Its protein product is CASSGHSEQFF.

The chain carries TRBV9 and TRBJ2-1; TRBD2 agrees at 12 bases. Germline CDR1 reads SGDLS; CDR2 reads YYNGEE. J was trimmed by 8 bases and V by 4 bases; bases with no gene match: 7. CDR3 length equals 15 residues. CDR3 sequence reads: CASSFLAGGPDEQFF. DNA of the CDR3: TGTGCCAGCAGCTTTCTAGCGGGAGGGCCGGATGAGCAGTTCTTC.

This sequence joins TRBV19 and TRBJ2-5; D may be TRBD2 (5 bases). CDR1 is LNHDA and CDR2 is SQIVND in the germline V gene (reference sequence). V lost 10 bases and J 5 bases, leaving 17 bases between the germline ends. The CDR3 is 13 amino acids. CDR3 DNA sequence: TGTGCCACCAAGCACGGGGTTGGGGAGACCCAGTACTTC. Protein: CATKHGVGETQYF.